This T cell receptor beta chain was sequenced for a study of control samples from healthy donors and cancer patients. The assay was immunoSEQ multiplex PCR, and TCRdb's table has in-frame clones only and misses some. The repertoire holds hundreds of thousands of clones, with roughly 87% as singletons. The V gene's germline CDR1 is SEHNR and CDR2 FQNEAQ (reference sequence). The CDR3 loop spans 15 amino acids. The V segment lost 4 bases and the J segment 3 bases; nucleotides outside the gene matches: 3. The source is a woman aged 55-70 years with lung cancer. Source material: PBMCs. The chain is built from TRBV7-9 and TRBJ2-1; 10 bases align to TRBD2. The CDR3 region has the DNA TGTGCCAGCAGCTACACTAGCGGGGTCTACAATGAGCAGTTCTTC. Amino acid sequence: CASSYTSGVYNEQFF. Combining the CDR3 with reference TRBV7-9 and TRBJ2-1 gives the whole variable domain DTGVSQNPRHKITKRGQNVTFRCDPISEHNRLYWYRQTLGQGPEFLTYFQNEAQLEKSRLLSDRFSAERPKGSFSTLEIQRTEQGDSAMYLCASSYTSGVYNEQFFGPGTRLTVL.